The sequence of this T cell receptor (beta chain) was determined in a study of shared clonotypes between healthy human individuals. TCRdb's table, derived via immunoSEQ multiplex PCR, lists solely in-frame clones and lacks some. The table records approximately 2.1 million clones, approximately 95% of them present only once. CDR3 length equals 16 residues. Germline V gene sequence: CDR1 SGHNT, CDR2 YYREEE (reference sequence). Germline trimming cut 4 bases from V and 5 bases from J; bases unmatched to any gene: 10. The V and J genes are TRBV5-4 and TRBJ1-1; 11 bases match TRBD1. This sequence originates from a man in his late teens or twenties in good health. Some clones in this sample may be carry-over from other donors' samples. The sample consisted of naive CD4+ T cells from PBMCs. Documented subset: CD45RA+ positively selected. CDR3 sequence: CASSIGQGAMVTEAFF. The CDR3 DNA reads TGTGCCAGCAGCATTGGACAGGGGGCGATGGTTACTGAAGCTTTCTTT.